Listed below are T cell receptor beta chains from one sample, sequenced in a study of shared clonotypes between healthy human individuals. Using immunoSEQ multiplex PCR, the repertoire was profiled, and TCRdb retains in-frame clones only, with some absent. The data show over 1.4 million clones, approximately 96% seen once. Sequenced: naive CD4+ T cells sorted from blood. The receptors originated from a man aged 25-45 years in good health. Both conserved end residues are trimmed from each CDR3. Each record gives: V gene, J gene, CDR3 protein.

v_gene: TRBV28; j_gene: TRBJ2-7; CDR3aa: ASSTQRHHYEQY
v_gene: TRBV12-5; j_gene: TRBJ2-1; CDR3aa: ASGLFPGTGFFNEQF
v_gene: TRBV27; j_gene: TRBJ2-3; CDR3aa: ATLGTDTQY
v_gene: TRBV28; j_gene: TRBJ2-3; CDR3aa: ASSPSFGPFGGSTDTQY
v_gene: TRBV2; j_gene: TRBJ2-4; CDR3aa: ASSAANGNIQY
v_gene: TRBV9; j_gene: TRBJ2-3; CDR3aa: ASSVGGSTSTDTQY
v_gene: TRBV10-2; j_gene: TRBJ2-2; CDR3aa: ASQGEAGTGELF
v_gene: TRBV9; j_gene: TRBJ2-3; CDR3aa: ASSLGGRAHRTDTQY
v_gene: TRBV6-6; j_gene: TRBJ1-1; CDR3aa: ASSPRTGGYTEAF
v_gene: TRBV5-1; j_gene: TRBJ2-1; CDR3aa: ASSPGLAGLNEQF
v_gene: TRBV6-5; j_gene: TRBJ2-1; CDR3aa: ASSYKSGTYNEQF
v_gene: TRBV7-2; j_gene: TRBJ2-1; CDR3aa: ASSGTSGNNEQF
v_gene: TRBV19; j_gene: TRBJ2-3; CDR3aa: ASRRTGAPDTQY
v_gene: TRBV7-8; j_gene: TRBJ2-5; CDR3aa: ASSLGVETQY
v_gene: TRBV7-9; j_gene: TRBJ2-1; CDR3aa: ASSFRSGSLSEQF
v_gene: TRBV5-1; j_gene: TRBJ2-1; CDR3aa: ASSLRLAGPYNEQF
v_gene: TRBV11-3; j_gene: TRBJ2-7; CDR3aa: ASSPSGAPYEQY
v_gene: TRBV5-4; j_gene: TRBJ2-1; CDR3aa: GTSGIHEQF
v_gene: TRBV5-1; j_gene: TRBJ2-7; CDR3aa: ASNPAPGTYEQY
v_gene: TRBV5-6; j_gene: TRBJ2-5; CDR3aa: ASSLVSETQY
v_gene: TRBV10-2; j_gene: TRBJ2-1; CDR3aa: ASSESGLLWEQF
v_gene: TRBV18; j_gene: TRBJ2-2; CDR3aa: ASSLTPQTGAHTGELF
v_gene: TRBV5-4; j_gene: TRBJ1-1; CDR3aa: ASSLASGTTEAF
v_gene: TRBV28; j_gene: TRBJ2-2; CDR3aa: ASSFDGRNTGELF
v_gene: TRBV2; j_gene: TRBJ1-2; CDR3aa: ASSERAGGYT
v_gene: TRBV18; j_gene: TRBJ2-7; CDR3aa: ASSPSGRTPYEQY
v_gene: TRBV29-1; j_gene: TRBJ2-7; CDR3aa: SAGQGVYEQY
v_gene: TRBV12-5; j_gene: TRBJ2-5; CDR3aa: ASGSSRGGQETQY
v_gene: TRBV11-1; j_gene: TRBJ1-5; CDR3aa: ASSLSGDQPQH
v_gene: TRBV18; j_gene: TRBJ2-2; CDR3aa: ASSPAYTGELF
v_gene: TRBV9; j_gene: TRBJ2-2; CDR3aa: ASSVVDSGANTGELF
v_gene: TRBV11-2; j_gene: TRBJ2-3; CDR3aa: ASSSNTDTQY
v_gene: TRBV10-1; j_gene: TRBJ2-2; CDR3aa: ASSDPGNTGELF
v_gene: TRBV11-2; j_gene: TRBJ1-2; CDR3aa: ASSLGGSPFSLSGYT
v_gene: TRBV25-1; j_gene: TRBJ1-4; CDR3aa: ASSEWPEKLF
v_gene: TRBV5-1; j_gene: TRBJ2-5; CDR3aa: ASSFPLAGVETQY
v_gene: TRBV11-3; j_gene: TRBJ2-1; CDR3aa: ASSPRGHSYNEQF
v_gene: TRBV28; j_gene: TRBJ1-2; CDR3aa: ASLPTGIYGYT
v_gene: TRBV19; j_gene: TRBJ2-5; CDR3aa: ASSRTGALQETQY
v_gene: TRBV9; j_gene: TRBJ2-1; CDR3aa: ASSVVGVGSEQF
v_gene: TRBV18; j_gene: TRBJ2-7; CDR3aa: ASGGSARSYEQY
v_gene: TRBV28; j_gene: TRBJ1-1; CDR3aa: ASSRGFAEKAF
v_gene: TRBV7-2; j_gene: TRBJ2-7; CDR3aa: ASSLAVTGAYEQY
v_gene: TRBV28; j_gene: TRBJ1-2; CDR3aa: ASSLAVGGALANYGYT
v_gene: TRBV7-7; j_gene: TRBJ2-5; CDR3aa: ASSYRGWETQY
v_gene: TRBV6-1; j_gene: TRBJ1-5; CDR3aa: ASSFGGAGQPQH